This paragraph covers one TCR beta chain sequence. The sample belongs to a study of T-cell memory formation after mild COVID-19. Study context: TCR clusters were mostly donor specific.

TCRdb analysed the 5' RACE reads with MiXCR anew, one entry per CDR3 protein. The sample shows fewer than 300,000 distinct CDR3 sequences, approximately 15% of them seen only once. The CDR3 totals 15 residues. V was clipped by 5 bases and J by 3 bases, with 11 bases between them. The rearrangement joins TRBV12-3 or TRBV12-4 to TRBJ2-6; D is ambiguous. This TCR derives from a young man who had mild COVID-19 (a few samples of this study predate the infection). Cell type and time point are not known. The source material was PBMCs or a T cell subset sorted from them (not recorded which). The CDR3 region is CASSKGVGGANVLTF. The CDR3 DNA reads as TGTGCCAGCAGTAAAGGTGTCGGTGGGGCCAACGTCCTGACTTTC.